This is a list of T cell receptor beta chains from one sample in a study of cytomegalovirus exposure and HLA in healthy donors. Produced via immunoSEQ multiplex PCR; TCRdb's table is partial and in-frame only. The sample carries more than 85,000 clones, over 80% recorded once. Sequencing was performed on PBMCs. The receptors here all came from a man aged 18 to 30 in good health and CMV-seronegative. CDR3s include the opening cysteine and the closing phenylalanine or tryptophan. The order of the fields is D gene, clone size, V gene, J gene, CDR3 length, CDR3 protein, CDR3 DNA. A D gene is named only where the DNA matches it firmly. The size entry is marked missing in some rows and otherwise reads once, few, many or a size class.

>TRBD2|.|TRBV4-1|TRBJ2-5|20
CASSQFLRGELAGGQETQYF
TGCGCCAGCAGCCAATTTCTGAGGGGGGAGTTAGCGGGAGGCCAAGAGACCCAGTACTTC
>.|.|TRBV30|TRBJ2-2|21
CAWTPSGKDSVLPMGPGELFF
TGTGCCTGGACTCCATCGGGGAAGGACAGCGTCCTCCCGATGGGTCCCGGGGAGCTGTTTTTT
>.|few|TRBV6-5|TRBJ2-2|16
CASSSIGTKHTGELFF
TGTGCCAGCAGTTCCATCGGGACAAAGCACACCGGGGAGCTGTTTTTT
>.|.|TRBV7-3|TRBJ2-2|11
CASSLYGELFF
TGTGCCAGCAGCTTATATGGGGAGCTGTTTTTT
>.|few|TRBV6-1|TRBJ2-1|16
CASSEYPMEGRNEQFF
TGTGCCAGCAGTGAATACCCTATGGAGGGCCGTAATGAGCAGTTCTTC
>TRBD2|.|TRBV11-2|TRBJ2-1|16
CASSLSLLAGSNEQFF
TGTGCCAGCAGCTTGAGTTTACTAGCGGGTTCCAATGAGCAGTTCTTC
>.|.|TRBV15|TRBJ2-3|14
CATSSILSTDTQYF
TGTGCCACCAGCAGTATCCTAAGCACAGATACGCAGTATTTT
>TRBD2|.|TRBV7-2|TRBJ2-1|15
CASSFPSSGRDEQFF
TGTGCCAGCAGCTTCCCCTCTAGCGGGAGGGATGAGCAGTTCTTC
>.|few|TRBV6-1|TRBJ1-5|12
CASNRGGQPQHF
TGTGCCAGCAATAGGGGAGGTCAGCCCCAGCATTTT
>TRBD2|.|TRBV7-6|TRBJ2-7|15
CASSLGGLAGVEQYF
TGTGCCAGCAGCTTAGGCGGCCTAGCGGGAGTCGAGCAGTACTTC
>TRBD2|.|TRBV7-2|TRBJ2-5|15
CASSPVGGGAETQYF
TGTGCCAGCAGCCCAGTGGGCGGGGGGGCTGAGACCCAGTACTTC
>.|.|TRBV10-2|TRBJ2-7|14
CASSEGREIYEQYF
TGCGCCAGCAGTGAAGGTCGGGAGATCTACGAGCAGTACTTC
>.|.|TRBV5-1|TRBJ1-1|14
CASSLGLQNTEAFF
TGCGCCAGCAGCTTGGGACTTCAGAACACTGAAGCTTTCTTT
>.|.|TRBV11-2|TRBJ2-7|15
CASSPEGGPSYEQYF
TGTGCCAGCAGCCCGGAGGGCGGGCCCTCCTACGAGCAGTACTTC
>TRBD1|.|TRBV19|TRBJ1-5|16
CASSTTLTGSNQPQHF
TGTGCCAGTAGTACTACCCTGACAGGGAGCAATCAGCCCCAGCATTTT
>TRBD1|.|TRBV9|TRBJ2-2|15
CASSEHGTGNGELFF
TGTGCCAGCAGCGAACATGGGACAGGGAACGGGGAGCTGTTTTTT
>TRBD2|.|TRBV2|TRBJ2-5|17
CASTSRRGSGRTETQYF
TGTGCCAGCACCTCCCGGCGGGGTAGCGGGAGGACGGAGACCCAGTACTTC
>.|.|TRBV7-9|TRBJ2-2|13
CASSPSEGRELFF
TGTGCCAGCAGCCCTTCGGAGGGCAGGGAGCTGTTTTTT
>.|.|TRBV5-1|TRBJ2-5|12
CASSFPGETQYF
TGTGCCAGCAGCTTTCCGGGAGAGACCCAGTACTTC
>TRBD2|.|TRBV7-6|TRBJ2-1|18
CASSFSAEGLPGYNEQFF
TGTGCCAGCAGCTTTTCAGCCGAGGGACTACCGGGCTACAATGAGCAGTTCTTC
>TRBD2|.|TRBV2|TRBJ2-5|14
CASIAGSLGETQYF
TGTGCCAGTATAGCGGGGAGCTTAGGGGAGACCCAGTACTTC
>TRBD2|few|TRBV7-2|TRBJ2-7|14
CASSGRLAGYEQYF
TGTGCCAGCAGCGGACGACTAGCGGGCTACGAGCAGTACTTC
>.|.|TRBV28|TRBJ2-5|14
CASSSTQAGETQYF
TGTGCCAGCAGTTCAACACAAGCGGGAGAGACCCAGTACTTC
>TRBD2|.|TRBV7-6|TRBJ2-7|16
CASSLVTSGVSYEQYF
TGTGCCAGCAGCTTAGTGACTAGCGGGGTCTCCTACGAGCAGTACTTC
>.|.|TRBV6-4|TRBJ2-3|15
CASSDSTAATDTQYF
TGTGCCAGCAGTGACTCCACTGCGGCTACAGATACGCAGTATTTT
>TRBD2|.|TRBV6-1|TRBJ2-7|14
CASSEPGLADEQYF
TGTGCCAGCAGTGAGCCGGGACTAGCGGACGAGCAGTACTTC
>.|few|TRBV4-1|TRBJ2-7|12
CASSTGYYEQYF
TGCGCCAGCAGCACAGGGTATTACGAGCAGTACTTC
>.|.|TRBV5-5|TRBJ1-2|14
CASSLGSGRNGYTF
TGTGCCAGCAGCCTGGGATCAGGGAGGAATGGCTACACCTTC
>TRBD2|.|TRBV10-3|TRBJ2-1|15
CAITEGQRDYNEQFF
TGTGCCATCACCGAAGGCCAGCGGGACTACAATGAGCAGTTCTTC
>TRBD2|once|TRBV13|TRBJ2-1|17
CASSLEGLLAGGHEQFF
TGTGCCAGCAGCTTAGAGGGGTTGCTAGCGGGAGGTCATGAGCAGTTCTTC
>TRBD1|once|TRBV6-1|TRBJ2-1|14
CASIRDRGLNEQFF
TGTGCCAGCATACGAGACAGGGGGCTGAATGAGCAGTTCTTC
>TRBD1|.|TRBV28|TRBJ2-7|14
CASSELDRVCEQYF
TGTGCCAGCAGTGAGTTGGACAGGGTCTGTGAGCAGTACTTC
>.|.|TRBV4-3|TRBJ2-7|15
CASSQEGSVRYEQYF
TGCGCCAGCAGCCAAGAGGGGAGCGTTCGCTACGAGCAGTACTTC
>.|.|TRBV14|TRBJ1-3|12
CASSQGGYTIYF
TGTGCCAGCAGCCAAGGAGGTTACACCATATATTTT
>TRBD2|.|TRBV5-1|TRBJ2-2|16
CASSPGLATYTGELFF
TGCGCCAGCAGCCCGGGACTAGCGACCTACACCGGGGAGCTGTTTTTT
>.|few|TRBV7-9|TRBJ2-7|15
CASSMLRDGGYEQYF
TGTGCCAGCAGCATGCTGAGGGACGGGGGTTACGAGCAGTACTTC
>TRBD1|.|TRBV5-6|TRBJ2-7|13
CASSYHTGEEQYF
TGTGCCAGCAGCTACCATACAGGGGAGGAGCAGTACTTC
>.|.|TRBV30|TRBJ1-2|11
CAWSVGYGYTF
TGTGCCTGGAGTGTCGGGTATGGCTACACCTTC
>TRBD2|once|TRBV4-1|TRBJ2-1|14
CASSLAGGPSEQFF
TGCGCCAGCAGCTTAGCGGGAGGGCCGTCCGAGCAGTTCTTC
>TRBD2|.|TRBV11-2|TRBJ2-1|14
CASSVAGGPHEQFF
TGTGCCAGCAGCGTAGCGGGAGGGCCCCATGAGCAGTTCTTC
>.|.|TRBV5-8|TRBJ2-7|13
CASSPLRESEQYF
TGTGCCAGCAGCCCATTGCGAGAGTCCGAGCAGTACTTC
>TRBD1|.|TRBV18|TRBJ1-5|17
CASSPLQEGAGNQPQHF
TGTGCCAGCTCACCACTACAGGAGGGGGCGGGAAATCAGCCCCAGCATTTT
>TRBD2|.|TRBV4-3|TRBJ2-3|18
CASSQAGASGSGTDTQYF
TGCGCCAGCAGCCAAGCGGGGGCTAGCGGGAGTGGCACAGATACGCAGTATTTT
>TRBD1|.|TRBV7-9|TRBJ1-1|14
CASSLPTGRTEAFF
TGTGCCAGCAGCTTACCGACAGGGAGGACTGAAGCTTTCTTT
>.|.|TRBV6-5|TRBJ2-3|14
CASSYSWLTDTQYF
TGTGCCAGCAGTTACTCATGGCTCACAGATACGCAGTATTTT
>TRBD1|few|TRBV6-1|TRBJ1-5|15
CASSNPGQGHQPQHF
TGTGCCAGCAGTAATCCGGGACAGGGGCATCAGCCCCAGCATTTT
>TRBD1|once|TRBV6-5|TRBJ1-5|15
CASSSVKGAGQPQHF
TGTGCCAGCAGTTCCGTCAAGGGGGCAGGTCAGCCCCAGCATTTT